The TCR beta chain described here comes from a study of control samples from healthy donors and cancer patients. CDR1 WSHSY and CDR2 SAAADI come from the germline V gene. CDR3 length: 16 amino acids. V dropped 4 bases and J dropped 3 bases, with 18 bases sitting between them. Assay used: immunoSEQ multiplex PCR; TCRdb lists only in-frame clones, some missing. This table has under 450,000 clones, more than 80% appearing once. Source material: PBMCs. This TCR derives from a man aged 40-49 years with head and neck cancer. The V and J genes are TRBV10-2 and TRBJ1-2; perhaps TRBD1 as D (5 bases). CDR3 loop: CASSAGFFVSDYGYTF. The CDR3 DNA is TGCGCCAGCAGTGCAGGGTTTTTCGTATCGGACTATGGCTACACCTTC.